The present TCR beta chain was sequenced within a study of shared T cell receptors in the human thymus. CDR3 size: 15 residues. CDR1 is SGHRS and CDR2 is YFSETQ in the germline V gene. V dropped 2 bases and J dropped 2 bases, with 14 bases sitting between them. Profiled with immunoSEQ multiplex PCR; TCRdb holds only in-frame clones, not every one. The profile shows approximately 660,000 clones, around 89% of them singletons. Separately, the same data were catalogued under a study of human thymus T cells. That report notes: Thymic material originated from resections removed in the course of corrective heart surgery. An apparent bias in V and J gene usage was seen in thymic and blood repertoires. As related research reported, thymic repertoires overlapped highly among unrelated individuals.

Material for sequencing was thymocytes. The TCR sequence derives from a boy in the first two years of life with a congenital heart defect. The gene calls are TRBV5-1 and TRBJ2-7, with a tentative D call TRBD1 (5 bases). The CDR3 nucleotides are TGCGCCAGCAGCTTCGAGACAGCCGCAACCTACGAGCAGTACTTC. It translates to CASSFETAATYEQYF. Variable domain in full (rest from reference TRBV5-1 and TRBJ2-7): KAGVTQTPRYLIKTRGQQVTLSCSPISGHRSVSWYQQTPGQGLQFLFEYFSETQRNKGNFPGRFSGRQFSNSRSEMNVSTLELGDSALYLCASSFETAATYEQYFGPGTRLTVT.